One sample yielded the 23 T cell receptor beta chains listed below, sequenced in a study of T cell changes during pregnancy in multiple sclerosis. This table comes from immunoSEQ multiplex PCR, and its TCRdb copy is limited to in-frame clones, with some not included. The repertoire holds approximately 98,000 clones, 90% to 95% seen once, with roughly 2.1% in the top ten. The input for sequencing was peripheral blood, taken after pregnancy. Receptors originate from a female donor in good health, enrolled as a control in a pregnancy study.

The rearrangement links TRBV7-9 to TRBJ2-1; 11 bases match TRBD2. V trimming: 4 bases; J trimming: 1 base; junction bases outside the gene matches: 3. CDR3 length: 16 residues. The germline V gene encodes CDR1 SEHNR and CDR2 FQNEAQ (reference sequence). As DNA, the CDR3 is TGTGCCAGCAGCTCCCTAGCGGGAGGTTCCTACAATGAGCAGTTCTTC. It codes for CASSSLAGGSYNEQFF.

The chain joins TRBV9 to TRBJ2-1; D is ambiguous. The CDR3 extends over 18 amino acids. Germline CDR1 SGDLS, CDR2 YYNGEE. The germline V and J ends were trimmed by 0 bases and 0 bases, with 16 bases remaining between them. The CDR3 protein is CASSVGFHSQSSYNEQFF. CDR3 nucleotides: TGTGCCAGCAGCGTAGGCTTCCACAGCCAGAGCTCCTACAATGAGCAGTTCTTC. The complete variable domain, with remaining parts taken from reference TRBV9 and TRBJ2-1, reads DSGVTQTPKHLITATGQRVTLRCSPRSGDLSVYWYQQSLDQGLQFLIQYYNGEERAKGNILERFSAQQFPDLHSELNLSSLELGDSALYFCASSVGFHSQSSYNEQFFGPGTRLTVL.

On this clone: Other DNA sequences of this sample code for an identical CDR3. V is TRBV5-1 and J is TRBJ2-2, with 8 nucleotides matching TRBD1. The CDR3 length is 15 residues. Trimming took 4 bases from V and 3 from J; bases not matched to a gene: 5. Looked up from germline, CDR1 is SGHRS and CDR2 is YFSETQ. The CDR3 nucleotides are TGCGCCAGCAGCCCGGACAGGGAAGACACCGGGGAGCTGTTTTTT. Protein sequence: CASSPDREDTGELFF.

This clone was picked up one time. This sequence joins TRBV11-3 and TRBJ2-1; 13 positions match TRBD2. This CDR3 contains 18 residues. V shed 0 bases, J shed 6 bases, and the junction held 8 bases outside the gene matches. Germline V CDR1 and CDR2: SGHNT, YENEEA. CDR3 nucleotides: TGTGCCAGCAGCTTAGATCAAGGAGGGACTAGCGGGATCAATGAGCAGTTCTTC. Protein sequence: CASSLDQGGTSGINEQFF. Variable domain in full (rest from reference TRBV11-3 and TRBJ2-1): EAGVVQSPRYKIIEKKQPVAFWCNPISGHNTLYWYLQNLGQGPELLIRYENEEAVDDSQLPKDRFSAERLKGVDSTLKIQPAELGDSAVYLCASSLDQGGTSGINEQFFGPGTRLTVL.

CDR3 coding DNA: TGCAGCGTTGAGAGGAGTGCACTCACTGAAGCTTTCTTT. Amino acid sequence: CSVERSALTEAFF. The chain links TRBV29-1 to TRBJ1-1; unclear D gene. The CDR3 has 13 amino acids. The germline gives CDR1 SQVTM, CDR2 ANQGSEA. Trimming removed 3 bases from V and 4 bases from J, with 12 bases in between.

The chain recombines TRBV6-5 with TRBJ2-2, with D possibly matching TRBD1 (6 bases). The CDR3 length is 12 residues. Germline V CDR1 and CDR2: MNHEY, SVGAGI. The germline V and J ends were trimmed by 5 bases and 9 bases, with 10 bases remaining between them. CDR3 amino acids: CASSRGNRELFF. CDR3 in DNA: TGTGCCAGCAGTAGGGGGAACCGGGAGCTGTTTTTT.

The chain uses TRBV28 and TRBJ1-2, with D possibly being TRBD1 (6 bases). Germline V gene sequence: CDR1 MDHEN, CDR2 SYDVKM. This CDR3 is built from 17 residues. Trimming shortened V by 8 bases and J by 0 bases, and 22 bases separated the two germline ends. The CDR3 coding sequence is TGTGCCAGCTACAAACCCCGGACAGATACCCCTAACTATGGCTACACCTTC. Encoded protein: CASYKPRTDTPNYGYTF.

The chain uses TRBV5-6 and TRBJ2-2, with 10 nucleotides matching TRBD1. CDR3 length: 16 residues. V lost 3 bases, J lost 4 bases, and 6 bases stayed unmatched. Germline V gene data show CDR1 as SGHDT and CDR2 as YYEEEE. The CDR3 DNA follows: TGTGCCAGCAGCTACGGGACAGGGGCCATCACCGGGGAGCTGTTTTTT. Amino acid sequence: CASSYGTGAITGELFF.

This clone has only one observation. CDR3 sequence reads: CASREGPVSEQFF. CDR3 nucleotide sequence: TGTGCCAGCAGGGAGGGACCCGTTAGTGAGCAGTTCTTC. This rearrangement joins TRBV27 to TRBJ2-1; D may be TRBD2 (6 bases). CDR3 length: 13 residues. Germline-derived CDR1 and CDR2 are MNHEY and SMNVEV (reference sequence). V gave up 6 bases and J gave up 9 bases, with 15 bases separating them.

V and J are TRBV6-1 and TRBJ1-1, with TRBD1 identical over 9 bases. V lost 7 bases to trimming and J lost 4 bases; unmatched junction nucleotides: 7. Per the germline V gene, CDR1 is MNHNS and CDR2 is SASEGT. This CDR3 comprises 14 residues. CDR3 DNA: TGTGCCAGCAACCCGACAGGGGGAGGCACTGAAGCTTTCTTT. Translated, it gives CASNPTGGGTEAFF.

The CDR3 region is CASSFLTSGGYNEQFF. For the CDR3, the DNA is TGTGCCAGCAGTTTTCTGACTAGCGGGGGATACAATGAGCAGTTCTTC. The genes are TRBV28 and TRBJ2-1; 12 positions agree with TRBD2. In germline, CDR1 is MDHEN, CDR2 SYDVKM. The junction had 4 bases not matched to a gene; V was cut back by 3 bases and J by 4 bases. The CDR3 has 16 amino acids.

The chain combines TRBV10-1 with TRBJ2-1, with 9 bases matching TRBD1. The CDR3 has 13 amino acids. CDR1 WNHNN and CDR2 SYGVQD come from the germline V gene (reference sequence). J gave up 6 bases and V 4 bases, and 1 base lay outside the gene matches. The CDR3 sequence: CASSGDRVNEQFF. CDR3 in DNA: TGCGCCAGCAGTGGGGACAGGGTCAATGAGCAGTTCTTC.

V is TRBV18 and J is TRBJ1-4, with unresolved D. Trimming left V 1 base short and J 3 bases short, with 9 bases between. This CDR3 region has 15 residues. Germline V CDR1 and CDR2: KGHSH, LQKENI. CDR3 sequence: CASSPQDLANEKLFF. The CDR3 DNA sequence: TGTGCCAGCTCACCACAGGACTTGGCTAATGAAAAACTGTTTTTT.

The V gene is TRBV19, the J gene TRBJ2-1; no definite D call. The CDR3 sequence is 14 residues long. CDR1 and CDR2 from the germline V gene are LNHDA and SQIVND (reference sequence). Trimming took 11 bases from V and 7 from J, leaving 21 bases between them. CDR3 nucleotides: TGTGCCTCTCGAGAGTACCTGCGGTCTAATGAGCAGTTCTTC. This gives the protein CASREYLRSNEQFF. Filled out from reference TRBV19 and TRBJ2-1, the complete variable domain reads DGGITQSPKYLFRKEGQNVTLSCEQNLNHDAMYWYRQDPGQGLRLIYYSQIVNDFQKGDIAEGYSVSREKKESFPLTVTSAQKNPTAFYLCASREYLRSNEQFFGPGTRLTVL.

The rearrangement uses TRBV19 and TRBJ2-3, with 8 bases lining up with TRBD2. This CDR3 has 18 residues. Germline V CDR1 and CDR2: LNHDA, SQIVND (reference sequence). Germline trimming cut 5 bases from V and 8 bases from J; bases unmatched to any gene: 21. The CDR3 reads CASSPILGTSKGFGTQYF. DNA of the CDR3: TGTGCCAGTAGTCCAATTCTAGGGACTAGTAAAGGTTTTGGTACGCAGTATTTT.

V gene TRBV5-6 combines with J gene TRBJ2-1, with 10 bases identical to TRBD2. This CDR3 comprises 17 residues. Looked up from germline, CDR1 is SGHDT and CDR2 is YYEEEE. J was trimmed by 5 bases and V by 2 bases; bases with no gene match: 10. The CDR3 loop reads CASSFSLLLAGNNEQFF. Here the CDR3 DNA reads TGTGCCAGCAGCTTTTCCCTCTTACTAGCGGGGAACAATGAGCAGTTCTTC.

The chain has TRBV6-1 and TRBJ1-3; 11 bases map to TRBD1. The CDR3 has 15 residues. The junction had 7 bases not matched to a gene; V was cut back by 7 bases and J by 5 bases. Germline CDR1 and CDR2: MNHNS and SASEGT. The CDR3 protein is CASNKDRGQRNTIYF. As DNA, the CDR3 is TGTGCCAGCAACAAGGACAGGGGGCAAAGAAACACCATATATTTT.

The chain joins TRBV6-1 to TRBJ1-1; the match to TRBD1 covers 7 bases. The CDR3 sequence is 12 residues long. The germline CDR1 and CDR2 sequences are MNHNS and SASEGT. Unmatched junction bases numbered 9, after V lost 6 bases and J lost 11 bases. CDR3 amino acids: CASREGTGEAFF. In DNA form, the CDR3 reads TGTGCCAGCAGAGAGGGCACAGGGGAGGCTTTCTTT.

V usage is TRBV6-5 and J usage is TRBJ1-1; D gene unclear. Germline values: CDR1 MNHEY, CDR2 SVGAGI. Trimming took off 0 bases at V and 2 bases at J, with 7 bases between the two ends. This CDR3 contains 14 residues. The CDR3 region is CASSYSIRNTEAFF. CDR3 bases: TGTGCCAGCAGTTACTCGATTAGAAACACTGAAGCTTTCTTT.

The rearrangement links TRBV5-1 to TRBJ2-2; D might be TRBD1 (6 bases). CDR1 and CDR2 from the germline V gene are SGHRS and YFSETQ. V was clipped by 4 bases and J by 0 bases, with 10 bases between them. The CDR3 covers 15 residues. DNA of the CDR3: TGCGCCAGCAGCCGGACAGATTCGAACACCGGGGAGCTGTTTTTT. As protein: CASSRTDSNTGELFF.

V gene TRBV30 combines with J gene TRBJ2-7, with 8 bases aligning to TRBD2. The CDR3 is 14 residues long. J was trimmed by 4 bases and V by 4 bases; bases with no gene match: 9. Germline CDR1 reads GTSNPN; CDR2 reads SVGIG (reference sequence). The CDR3 DNA reads TGTGCCTGGAAGAGTAGCGGGGCTTTGTACGAGCAGTACTTC. Its translation is CAWKSSGALYEQYF.

V and J are TRBV15 and TRBJ2-1; tentatively, D is TRBD2 (6 bases). Trimming stripped 1 base from V and 8 bases from J, with 12 bases between. The CDR3 is 14 residues long. The germline V gene encodes CDR1 LNHNV and CDR2 YYDKDF (reference sequence). The CDR3 DNA is TGTGCCACCAGCAGAGCGGGGGTAGTCTATGAGCAGTTCTTC. Amino acids: CATSRAGVVYEQFF. Filled out from reference TRBV15 and TRBJ2-1, the complete variable domain reads DAMVIQNPRYQVTQFGKPVTLSCSQTLNHNVMYWYQQKSSQAPKLLFHYYDKDFNNEADTPDNFQSRRPNTSFCFLDIRSPGLGDTAMYLCATSRAGVVYEQFFGPGTRLTVL.

The genes are TRBV7-2 and TRBJ2-3, with TRBD2 matching over 7 bases. With V trimmed by 0 bases and J by 0 bases, 0 bases remained unmatched. Germline lookup yields CDR1 SGHTA and CDR2 FQGNSA. This CDR3 is 15 amino acids long. DNA of the CDR3: TGTGCCAGCAGCTTAGCGGGGGGGAGCACAGATACGCAGTATTTT. Encoded protein: CASSLAGGSTDTQYF.